This T cell receptor beta chain was found in a study of blood T cell repertoires in COVID-19. About the study: Whether acute or convalescent, the COVID-19 samples came from the United States, Italy and Spain. PBMCs, B-cell-depleted T cells, or T cells were the source of the cDNA or gDNA that made up the material.

Trimming removed 5 bases from V and 1 base from J; junction bases left unmatched: 8. The CDR3 runs 15 residues. Looked up from germline, CDR1 is SGDLS and CDR2 is YYNGEE. How the authors handled the data: Amplification with reference gene primers provided the estimates of nucleated cell counts. The assay was immunoSEQ multiplex PCR, and TCRdb's table has in-frame clones only and misses some. V and J calls and clone size are as listed in that table; D and trimming were resolved from the DNA. The table includes 150,000 to 200,000 clones, about 87% detected once. The rearrangement links TRBV9 to TRBJ1-1; 7 bases are a match to TRBD1. Sequencing input: peripheral blood. This receptor was taken from a woman between 45 and 60 years old with acute or convalescent COVID-19. The CDR3 nucleotides read TGTGCCAGCAGTGACCGACAGGGCCGGAACACTGAAGCTTTCTTT. It translates to CASSDRQGRNTEAFF.